This is a list of T cell receptor beta chains from one sample in a study of blood T cell repertoires in COVID-19. Sequencing used immunoSEQ multiplex PCR; TCRdb keeps in-frame clones, though not all of them. The sample has about 240,000 clones, about 81% seen once. The source material was peripheral blood. Receptor source: a woman between 55 and 75 years old with active or convalescent COVID-19. Each CDR3 is given with its conserved first and last residue. D genes are given only for firm matches. Clone sizes are given selectively: once, few, many, or a class where the clone is expanded.

J gene,V gene,clone size,D gene,CDR3 protein,CDR3 DNA
TRBJ2-2,TRBV9,few,NA,CASSVGGAAGELFF,TGTGCCAGCAGCGTGGGCGGAGCGGCCGGGGAGCTGTTTTTT
TRBJ2-5,TRBV29-1,NA,TRBD1,CSVERATGGYQETQYF,TGCAGCGTTGAAAGGGCGACAGGGGGTTACCAAGAGACCCAGTACTTC
TRBJ1-1,TRBV3-1/TRBV3-2,few,TRBD1,CASGKVTGGVLDPEAFF,TGTGCCAGCGGGAAAGTTACAGGGGGAGTACTAGACCCGGAAGCTTTCTTT
TRBJ1-2,TRBV19,NA,NA,CASSINTGRGYTF,TGTGCCAGTAGTATAAACACAGGTCGTGGCTACACCTTC
TRBJ1-2,TRBV5-6,few,TRBD1,CASSLGLRQGAHGYTF,TGTGCCAGCAGCTTGGGATTACGACAGGGGGCGCATGGCTACACCTTC
TRBJ1-6,TRBV19,NA,NA,CASSMALRANSPLHF,TGTGCCAGTAGTATGGCGTTGAGGGCTAATTCACCCCTCCACTTT
TRBJ1-3,TRBV20-1,few,NA,CSARGSTPYSGNTIYF,TGCAGTGCTCGTGGGAGCACTCCGTACTCTGGAAACACCATATATTTT
TRBJ1-5,TRBV19,NA,TRBD1,CASSFRPGQGAYQPQHF,TGTGCCAGTAGCTTCCGACCGGGACAGGGGGCTTATCAGCCCCAGCATTTT
TRBJ2-3,TRBV7-9,NA,TRBD1,CASSLARGSDTQYF,TGTGCCAGCAGCTTAGCCAGGGGGTCAGATACGCAGTATTTT
TRBJ1-4,TRBV7-9,NA,NA,CASSLREEGEKLFF,TGTGCCAGCAGCTTAAGGGAGGAGGGTGAAAAACTGTTTTTT
TRBJ2-1,TRBV30,few,TRBD2,CAWSVTSDSEQFF,TGTGCCTGGAGTGTAACTAGCGATAGTGAGCAGTTCTTC
TRBJ1-3,TRBV7-9,NA,NA,CASSGQTGNTIYF,TGTGCCAGCAGCGGACAGACCGGAAACACCATATATTTT
TRBJ2-2,TRBV6-5,few,NA,CASSTEVWNTGELFF,TGTGCCAGCAGTACTGAGGTTTGGAACACCGGGGAGCTGTTTTTT
TRBJ2-3,TRBV7-9,NA,TRBD1,CASSPRTGNTDTQYF,TGTGCCAGCAGCCCCCGGACAGGGAACACAGATACGCAGTATTTT
TRBJ1-1,TRBV7-8,NA,NA,CASSLRARGTLGPNTEAFF,TGTGCCAGCAGCTTGAGGGCAAGAGGGACTCTCGGCCCGAACACTGAAGCTTTCTTT
TRBJ1-3,TRBV5-1,NA,NA,CASSDGDIGNTIYF,TGCGCCAGCAGTGACGGGGACATTGGAAACACCATATATTTT
TRBJ2-7,TRBV28,few,NA,CASGRGGSYEQYF,TGTGCCAGCGGCCGGGGTGGTTCCTACGAGCAGTACTTC
TRBJ2-7,TRBV12-3/TRBV12-4,once,NA,CASSLWSSYEQYF,TGTGCCAGCAGTTTATGGAGCTCCTACGAGCAGTACTTC
TRBJ1-2,TRBV11-2,few,NA,CASSLDRGGSYTF,TGTGCCAGCAGCTTAGATCGGGGGGGTAGCTACACCTTC
TRBJ2-7,TRBV6-5,NA,TRBD2,CASSYSRDYLNLQYF,TGTGCCAGCAGTTACTCGAGGGACTACCTTAACCTCCAGTACTTC
TRBJ2-7,TRBV2,NA,TRBD1,CASGGQAYEQYF,TGTGCCAGCGGCGGACAGGCCTACGAGCAGTACTTC
TRBJ1-5,TRBV5-1,NA,TRBD1,CASSLAGQDFQPQHF,TGCGCCAGCAGCTTGGCGGGACAGGACTTTCAGCCCCAGCATTTT